This T cell receptor beta chain comes out of a study of vaccination effects on CD4 cells after COVID-19. The assay was immunoSEQ multiplex PCR, and TCRdb's table has in-frame clones only and misses some. The sample lists more than 20,000 clones; about 71% were seen once. Study-level results: There was marked clonal contraction among infection- and vaccine-induced clones late after vaccination.

Remarks on this clone: The target antigen is unknown.

Antigen-specific CD4+ T cells were first expanded with viral peptide pools by the ViraFEST assay and only then sequenced. Upon completion of 10 days in culture, CD4+ T cells were isolated. Recipients of the vaccine had no prior SARS-CoV-2 infection and negative nucleocapsid antibodies. The ends were cut back, 0 bases at V and 0 bases at J, with 13 bases in the middle. The CDR3 consists of 16 residues. The V gene's germline CDR1 is SGHNT and CDR2 YYREEE (reference sequence). This clonotype was sampled from a human donor who received a COVID-19 vaccine. The sequenced sample was CD4+ T cells from PBMCs cultured with HCoV-OC43 spike peptides, obtained before COVID-19 vaccination. Noted subset: HCoV-OC43 spike overlapping peptide pool stimulation. The chain joins TRBV5-4 to TRBJ2-7; D remains unclear. CDR3 protein: CASSLDGRLSSYEQYF. DNA for the CDR3: TGTGCCAGCAGCTTGGACGGCAGGTTGAGCTCCTACGAGCAGTACTTC.